The 15 T cell receptor beta chains below were found in one sample sequenced in a study of shared clonotypes between healthy human individuals. Measured with immunoSEQ multiplex PCR; TCRdb has only the in-frame clones, and not every one. Of approximately 2,000,000 clones in the sample, roughly 93% were seen once. Terminally differentiated effector memory CD45RA+ cells were excluded from the naive CD8 cells, which were CD45RO-negative and positively selected for CCR7. The sample was naive CD8+ T cells from PBMCs. These receptors came from a man aged 18 to 30 in good health. Some clones in this sample may be carry-over from other donors' samples.

As regards this clone: Germline and junction disagree at one end, which may indicate a read error. V is TRBV28 and J is TRBJ2-7, with a possible D match to TRBD2 (5 bases). The CDR3 sequence is 12 residues long. Germline assignment: CDR1 MDHEN and CDR2 SYDVKM. CDR3 loop: CASSVGLTRESF. DNA for the CDR3: TGTGCCAGCAGCGTAGGACTGACCCGAGAGTCCTTC.

The V gene is TRBV28, the J gene TRBJ2-1; 8 nucleotides align to TRBD2. The CDR3 covers 17 residues. V shed 5 bases, J shed 4 bases, and the junction held 13 bases outside the gene matches. Per the germline V gene, CDR1 is MDHEN and CDR2 is SYDVKM. CDR3 sequence reads: CASSPLDTRGVYNEQFF. In nucleotides, the CDR3 is TGTGCCAGCAGTCCTCTGGACACGCGGGGGGTGTACAATGAGCAGTTCTTC.

This rearrangement joins TRBV5-6 to TRBJ1-1; D call uncertain. The CDR3 has 14 residues. The germline CDR1 and CDR2 sequences are SGHDT and YYEEEE. Trimming pared 1 base from V and 0 bases from J, leaving 7 bases between. The CDR3 bases are TGTGCCAGCAGCTTGAGCGCCATGAACACTGAAGCTTTCTTT. Amino acids: CASSLSAMNTEAFF.

The rearrangement uses TRBV9 and TRBJ2-3, with unresolved D. V lost 0 bases to trimming and J lost 1 base, with 3 bases between them. Germline-derived CDR1 and CDR2 are SGDLS and YYNGEE. This CDR3 is built from 13 residues. The CDR3 coding sequence is TGTGCCAGCAGCGTAGTCCGCACAGATACGCAGTATTTT. Translation gives CASSVVRTDTQYF.

This sequence joins TRBV2 and TRBJ2-1; 9 positions match TRBD1. CDR1 is SNHLY, CDR2 FYNNEI, per germline. V lost 7 bases and J lost 7; bases outside the gene matches: 14. This CDR3 has 16 residues. Written as DNA, the CDR3 is TGTGCCAGCACCCATGGAGGGGACAGGGAAAAAAATGAGCAGTTCTTC. Its protein is CASTHGGDREKNEQFF. Drawing the rest from reference TRBV2 and TRBJ2-1, the complete variable domain is EPEVTQTPSHQVTQMGQEVILRCVPISNHLYFYWYRQILGQKVEFLVSFYNNEISEKSEIFDDQFSVERPDGSNFTLKIRSTKLEDSAMYFCASTHGGDREKNEQFFGPGTRLTVL.

This clone was counted a single time. The chain employs TRBV21-1 and TRBJ2-3; the DNA was not used to check the table's D call, TRBD2. TRBV21-1 is a pseudogene. The CDR3 sequence is 15 residues long. CDR3: CASSIEREGTDTQYF. CDR3 DNA sequence: TGTGCCAGCAGCATCGAGCGGGAGGGAACAGATACGCAGTATTTT.

The V and J genes are TRBV7-3 and TRBJ2-1, with 11 bases lining up with TRBD2. Germline CDR1 reads SGHTA; CDR2 reads FQGTGA. This CDR3 is 15 amino acids long. Unmatched junction bases numbered 9, after V lost 6 bases and J lost 8 bases. In DNA, the CDR3 is TGTGCCAGCAGTCTAACGGGGACTAGCGGCGATGAGCAGTTCTTC. It is translated as CASSLTGTSGDEQFF.

The V gene is TRBV7-9, the J gene TRBJ2-4, with D perhaps TRBD1 (7 bases). Deletions cut 5 bases from V and 11 bases from J, with 22 bases between. Looked up from germline, CDR1 is SEHNR and CDR2 is FQNEAQ (reference sequence). CDR3 length: 15 amino acids. The CDR3: CASSQGGGGDLFQYF. The CDR3 DNA reads as TGTGCCAGCAGCCAAGGCGGAGGGGGCGACCTCTTTCAGTACTTC. The full variable domain, completed using reference TRBV7-9 and TRBJ2-4, is DTGVSQNPRHKITKRGQNVTFRCDPISEHNRLYWYRQTLGQGPEFLTYFQNEAQLEKSRLLSDRFSAERPKGSFSTLEIQRTEQGDSAMYLCASSQGGGGDLFQYFGAGTRLSVL.

As concerns this clone: At the DNA level, this CDR3 is encoded by other sequences in the same sample as well. CDR3: CASSLGSNTGELFF. In DNA form, the CDR3 reads TGTGCCAGCAGCTTGGGCAGTAACACCGGGGAGCTGTTTTTT. The genes are TRBV5-6 and TRBJ2-2; D gene uncertain. The ends were cut back, 0 bases at V and 2 bases at J, with 5 bases in the middle. This CDR3 comprises 14 residues. Germline V gene lookup returns CDR1 SGHDT and CDR2 YYEEEE.

The chain has TRBV10-2 and TRBJ2-7; possible D gene TRBD2, 5 bases. The CDR3 spans 15 residues. Between the trimmed V and J ends, which lost 0 bases and 3 bases, there was a span of 12 bases. In germline, CDR1 is WSHSY, CDR2 SAAADI. The CDR3 reads CASSESSSAGYEQYF. In DNA, the CDR3 is TGCGCCAGCAGTGAGTCGTCTTCGGCGGGCTACGAGCAGTACTTC.

The J gene is TRBJ2-7, the V gene TRBV6-5; D gene unclear. In germline, CDR1 is MNHEY, CDR2 SVGAGI. The ends were cut back, 5 bases at V and 3 bases at J, with 17 bases in the middle. The CDR3 loop spans 15 amino acids. The CDR3 spells CASSPTLRTNYEQYF. CDR3 nucleotides: TGTGCCAGCAGTCCTACCTTAAGAACTAACTACGAGCAGTACTTC.

The J gene is TRBJ1-1, the V gene TRBV7-8; possibly TRBD1 for D (5 bases). This CDR3 comprises 15 residues. CDR1 SGHVS and CDR2 FQNEAQ come from the germline V gene. Between the trimmed V and J ends, which lost 6 bases and 1 base, there was a span of 15 bases. CDR3 in amino acids: CASRLRKGQNTEAFF. The CDR3 DNA follows: TGTGCCAGCAGGCTACGGAAGGGGCAGAACACTGAAGCTTTCTTT.

This chain connects TRBV28 to TRBJ2-4; TRBD1 aligns across 7 bases. This CDR3 spans 18 amino acids. Per germline, CDR1 MDHEN and CDR2 SYDVKM. V lost 5 bases, J lost 1 base, and 14 bases stayed unmatched. The CDR3 loop is CASSPPNPTGWAKNIQYF. The CDR3 DNA is TGTGCCAGCAGTCCACCAAACCCGACAGGGTGGGCCAAAAACATTCAGTACTTC.

The V call is TRBV27, the J call TRBJ2-1; 14 nucleotides match TRBD2. The ends lost 6 bases at V and 2 bases at J; junction bases unmatched: 15. The CDR3 sequence is 20 residues long. Germline CDR1 is MNHEY and CDR2 is SMNVEV (reference sequence). The CDR3 region has the DNA TGTGCCAGCAGCCACGGACGACTAGCGGGAGGGCCGGGGCCCTACAATGAGCAGTTCTTC. It codes for CASSHGRLAGGPGPYNEQFF.

This clone has more than one count but fewer than ten. The DNA of the CDR3 is TGTGCCTGGACCATCGGGATTGACAGTCACACTGAAGCTTTCTTT. Its translation is CAWTIGIDSHTEAFF. V is TRBV30 and J is TRBJ1-1; possibly TRBD1 for D (5 bases). Looked up from germline, CDR1 is GTSNPN and CDR2 is SVGIG (reference sequence). V lost 4 bases, J lost 3 bases, and 18 bases lay in between. This CDR3 has 15 amino acids.